Listed below are T cell receptor beta chains from one sample, sequenced in a study of identical twins. TCRdb reprocessed the 5' RACE reads with MiXCR, giving one entry per CDR3 protein. This sample carries a few hundred thousand distinct CDR3 sequences, 6.5% to 9.5% of them seen once, and the ten largest clones take less than 4%. The same sample was also used in a study of yellow fever vaccine responses in identical twins.

The sample taken for sequencing was CD8+ T cells sorted from blood. These receptors were taken from a woman aged 18-29 years in good health. CDR3s include the opening cysteine and the closing phenylalanine or tryptophan. The D gene is left open where the match is weak. Clone sizes are given selectively: once, few, many, or a class where the clone is expanded.

>TRBV28|TRBD2|TRBJ2-1|many
TGTGCCAGCAGAATTAGACTAGCGGCCATGGATGAGCAGTTCTTC
CASRIRLAAMDEQFF
>TRBV24-1|-|TRBJ1-4|few
TGTGCCACCAGTGCCCCAGGGCGTGAAAAACTGTTTTTT
CATSAPGREKLFF
>TRBV2|-|TRBJ2-7|few
TGTGCCAGCAGTGAGACCAAAGCCGGCGAGCAGTACTTC
CASSETKAGEQYF
>TRBV6-1|-|TRBJ2-2|many
TGTGCCAGCAGCCCGGGACATCCCTTAACCGGGGAGCTGTTTTTT
CASSPGHPLTGELFF
>TRBV27|-|TRBJ1-4|-
TGTGCCAGCAGTTCTTCAAGTGAAAAACTGTTTTTT
CASSSSSEKLFF
>TRBV20-1|TRBD2|TRBJ2-1|many
TGCAGTGCTGCCATAGCGGGGAGCTCCTACAATGAGCAGTTCTTC
CSAAIAGSSYNEQFF
>TRBV20-1|-|TRBJ1-2|-
TGCAGTGCTAGTCCGCTCCCCGGGACTAACTATGGCTACACCTTC
CSASPLPGTNYGYTF
>TRBV6-4|TRBD1|TRBJ2-1|-
TGTGCCAGCAGTGACTTGAGACAGGGAAGGAATGAGCAGTTCTTC
CASSDLRQGRNEQFF
>TRBV20-1|TRBD2|TRBJ2-1|many
TGCAGTGCTAGAGACGTGTCTAGCGGGATTCATGAGCAGTTCTTC
CSARDVSSGIHEQFF
>TRBV4-1|-|TRBJ1-1|many
TGCGCCAGCAGCCAAAACAGGGAGGAAGCTTTCTTT
CASSQNREEAFF
>TRBV7-8|TRBD1|TRBJ2-5|-
TGTGCCAGCAGCTTATTTGGCCAGGGGGTCAAGGGGCAAGAGACCCAGTACTTC
CASSLFGQGVKGQETQYF
>TRBV20-1|TRBD1|TRBJ2-2|-
TGCAGTGGACCCCGGGACAGTCTCACCGGGGAGCTGTTTTTT
CSGPRDSLTGELFF
>TRBV7-9|-|TRBJ2-1|-
TGTGCCAGCAGCGGGCCAGGTGCTCTGGAGCAGTTCTTC
CASSGPGALEQFF
>TRBV29-1|-|TRBJ2-2|many
TGCAGCGTTGTAGGTGGTCAGGAGAACACCGGGGAGCTGTTTTTT
CSVVGGQENTGELFF
>TRBV12-3/TRBV12-4|TRBD1|TRBJ2-1|many
TGTGCCAGCACCCCGGGACAGGAGTACAATGAGCAGTTCTTC
CASTPGQEYNEQFF
>TRBV29-1|-|TRBJ2-2|many
TGCAGCGTTGAATCGGGGAACACCGGGGAGCTGTTTTTT
CSVESGNTGELFF
>TRBV5-1|TRBD1|TRBJ2-5|-
TGCGCCAGCAGCCCCGGACAGGCCGGACTAGAGACCCAGTACTTC
CASSPGQAGLETQYF
>TRBV7-2|TRBD1|TRBJ2-7|-
TGTGCCAGCAGGTCCACAGGGGCCTACGAGCAGTACTTC
CASRSTGAYEQYF
>TRBV11-1|TRBD2|TRBJ2-1|few
TGTGCCAGCAGCCCCCGACTAGCGGGACTCTACAATGAGCAGTTCTTC
CASSPRLAGLYNEQFF
>TRBV2|-|TRBJ2-1|-
TGTGCCAGCGGGCCCTACCCACCGGATGAGCAGTTCTTC
CASGPYPPDEQFF
>TRBV13|TRBD2|TRBJ2-5|few
TGTGCCAGCAGGCTCCTAGCGGCCCAAGAGACCCAGTACTTC
CASRLLAAQETQYF
>TRBV4-1|TRBD2|TRBJ2-5|many
TGCGCCAGCAGCCCGATGGGACTAGGCCCAGAAGAGACCCAGTACTTC
CASSPMGLGPEETQYF
>TRBV11-2|-|TRBJ2-5|-
TGTGCCAGCAGCTCACTCACTCAAGGGACCCAGTACTTC
CASSSLTQGTQYF
>TRBV4-1|TRBD2|TRBJ2-1|-
TGCGCCAGCAGCCAAGTGCTAGCGGGAGAAGGGTCCTACAATGAGCAGTTCTTC
CASSQVLAGEGSYNEQFF
>TRBV15|-|TRBJ2-7|-
TGTGCCACCAGCATTGCCGGGGGCGAGGAGTACGAGCAGTACTTC
CATSIAGGEEYEQYF
>TRBV6-5|-|TRBJ2-1|-
TGTGCCAGCAGTTACTCGACGGGGAGGATTGATGAGCAGTTCTTC
CASSYSTGRIDEQFF
>TRBV27|-|TRBJ1-6|many
TGTGCCAGCAGCCCTGGGGGACCCCTCCACTTT
CASSPGGPLHF
>TRBV5-1|TRBD2|TRBJ2-2|few
TGCGCCAGCAGGGGGTGGACTAGCGGGCCGGCCGGGGAGCTGTTTTTT
CASRGWTSGPAGELFF
>TRBV27|TRBD1|TRBJ2-7|many
TGTGCCAGCAGTTTAGGCAGGGGGCCCTACGAGCAGTACTTC
CASSLGRGPYEQYF
>TRBV4-3|-|TRBJ2-2|few
TGCGCCAGCAGCCCACAGCCGAACACCGGGGAGCTGTTTTTT
CASSPQPNTGELFF
>TRBV9|-|TRBJ2-5|few
TGTGCCAGCAGCGGAGCGCAAACAGCGACCCAGTACTTC
CASSGAQTATQYF
>TRBV7-9|TRBD1|TRBJ2-3|many
TGTGCCAGCAGCTTTGGACAGGGGTGGCCAGATACGCAGTATTTT
CASSFGQGWPDTQYF
>TRBV7-9|TRBD1|TRBJ2-2|few
TGTGCCAGCAGCCCCCGGACAGGCCCCGCGAACACCGGGGAGCTGTTTTTT
CASSPRTGPANTGELFF
>TRBV12-3/TRBV12-4|TRBD2|TRBJ2-1|many
TGTGCCAGCAGTTTGGCTAGCGGGGATAAATACAATGAGCAGTTCTTC
CASSLASGDKYNEQFF
>TRBV2|-|TRBJ2-1|-
TGTGCCAGCATAATCCCTTCAGGCAATGAGCAGTTCTTC
CASIIPSGNEQFF
>TRBV15|-|TRBJ1-5|many
TGTGCCACCAGCACTCCGGTGCCATCTCAGCCCCAGCATTTT
CATSTPVPSQPQHF
>TRBV9|TRBD1|TRBJ1-2|few
TGTGCCAGCAGCGAGGACAGGGCTAACTATGGCTACACCTTC
CASSEDRANYGYTF
>TRBV21-1|-|TRBJ2-3|few
TGTGCCAGCAGCAAATGCGGGGGAGGGGAGCCAGATACGCAGTATTTT
CASSKCGGGEPDTQYF
>TRBV28|TRBD2|TRBJ2-4|few
TGTGCCAGCAGTTTAGGGCCGGGGGGGGACATTCAGTACTTC
CASSLGPGGDIQYF
>TRBV12-3/TRBV12-4|-|TRBJ2-3|many
TGTGCCAGCAGTTTACGAGGGGCGGGAGATACGCAGTATTTT
CASSLRGAGDTQYF
>TRBV9|-|TRBJ2-1|-
TGTGCCAGCAGCGTAGTGGCCCTAAGCTCCTACAATGAGCAGTTCTTC
CASSVVALSSYNEQFF
>TRBV3-1|-|TRBJ2-1|-
TGTGCCAGCAGCCCCGGGCCACCTGAGCAGTTCTTC
CASSPGPPEQFF
>TRBV24-1|-|TRBJ1-1|few
TGTGCCACCAGTGATGATGGCACTGAAGCTTTCTTT
CATSDDGTEAFF
>TRBV10-3|TRBD1|TRBJ2-3|few
TGTGCCATCAGTAGGACAGGGGGGACAGATACGCAGTATTTT
CAISRTGGTDTQYF
>TRBV29-1|-|TRBJ2-7|-
TGCAGCGCACCACGGGACGGTAACCCCTACGAGCAGTACTTC
CSAPRDGNPYEQYF
>TRBV6-2/TRBV6-3|TRBD2|TRBJ2-2|-
TGTGCCAGCAGTTACCTACTAGCGGGAGGCACCGGGGAGCTGTTTTTT
CASSYLLAGGTGELFF
>TRBV3-1|-|TRBJ2-7|-
TGTGCCAGCAGCCAAGCGGCGGGAAACCGTGCCTACGAGCAGTACTTC
CASSQAAGNRAYEQYF
>TRBV7-8|TRBD2|TRBJ2-2|many
TGTGCCAGCTTCGACCCCGGGCGGGGGAATGGGGAGCTGTTTTTT
CASFDPGRGNGELFF
>TRBV20-1|-|TRBJ2-7|-
TGCAGTGCTAGAGTTCTAGCTGGTAACTACGAGCAGTACTTC
CSARVLAGNYEQYF
>TRBV16|-|TRBJ2-7|few
TGTGCCAGCAGCCAATCAATGGTTTTGGAGCAGTACTTC
CASSQSMVLEQYF
>TRBV4-2|TRBD2|TRBJ2-5|-
TGTGCCAGCAGCTCTAGCGGGAATCAAGAGACCCAGTACTTC
CASSSSGNQETQYF
>TRBV6-4|-|TRBJ2-3|many
TGTGCCAGCAGTGACGGGACAAACACAGATACGCAGTATTTT
CASSDGTNTDTQYF
>TRBV5-6|-|TRBJ1-2|-
TGTGCCAGCAGCCCTCTTCCAGAAGCTAACTATGGCTACACCTTC
CASSPLPEANYGYTF
>TRBV6-1|TRBD1|TRBJ2-1|-
TGTGCCAGCAGTGAATTTGGGACAGGGGAATACAATGAGCAGTTCTTC
CASSEFGTGEYNEQFF
>TRBV20-1|TRBD2|TRBJ2-6|few
TGCAGTGCTAGAGATCGGGGGGCTGGGGCCAACGTCCTGACTTTC
CSARDRGAGANVLTF